Described below is a single TCR beta chain sequence and its context. Its target is not known. The record originates from a study of T cells in Graves' hyperthyroidism and ophthalmopathy. Notes on the study in general: Appearing also in blood were most of the thyroid clonotypes expanded above 0.001. Ophthalmopathy was told apart from stable hyperthyroidism by a 13 V-J model.

The ends were cut back, 3 bases at V and 12 bases at J, with 14 bases in the middle. CDR3 length: 13 amino acids. Per germline, CDR1 KGHDR and CDR2 SFDVKD. Diagnosis relied on clinical symptoms, serum thyroxine and TRAb, thyroid ultrasound and orbital computed tomography. The PBMCs had their origin in 8.5 to 10 ml of fresh peripheral blood. Amplification targeted TCR beta CDR3 regions from RNA transcripts. The HTBI primer set served for first-round RT-PCR of the TCR CDR3. A single record per CDR3 protein comes from TCRdb applying MiXCR to the multiplex PCR reads. The sample includes about 640,000 distinct CDR3 sequences, 20% seen only once; the top ten take roughly a third.

The material sequenced was blood. The chain employs TRBV24-1 and TRBJ1-5; TRBD1 is a possible D gene (5 bases). This receptor was obtained from a man aged 25-40 years with Graves' ophthalmopathy. CDR3 in amino acids: CATSDAGRAHQHF. The CDR3 DNA reads as TGTGCCACCAGTGATGCGGGACGCGCCCACCAGCATTTT.